This passage covers 27 T cell receptor beta chains from one sample sequenced in a study of early T cells in non-severe SARS-CoV-2 infection. A single record per CDR3 protein comes from TCRdb applying MiXCR to the 5' RACE reads. The sample contains about 77,000 distinct CDR3 sequences, about 16% of which appear only once. Material for sequencing was whole blood. Every receptor here comes from an adult who was a healthcare worker with PCR-confirmed SARS-CoV-2 infection or an uninfected control (not recorded which).

The chain carries TRBV20-1 and TRBJ1-1, with TRBD1 matching over 10 bases. The V segment lost 1 base and the J segment 4 bases; nucleotides outside the gene matches: 6. There are 15 residues in the CDR3. Germline CDR1 is DFQATT and CDR2 is SNEGSKA (reference sequence). The CDR3 reads CSARGRQGAVTEAFF. CDR3 sequence (DNA): TGCAGTGCTAGAGGCAGACAGGGGGCGGTCACTGAAGCTTTCTTT.

The chain joins TRBV6-6 to TRBJ2-7; 8 bases agree with TRBD1. The CDR3 contains 17 residues. The germline V gene has CDR1 MNHNY and CDR2 SVGAGI (reference sequence). V gave up 3 bases and J gave up 3 bases; unmatched junction bases: 13. CDR3 loop: CASSYLGKQGEYYEQYF. The CDR3 DNA reads as TGTGCCAGCAGTTATTTGGGGAAACAGGGGGAATACTACGAGCAGTACTTC.

The chain is built from TRBV25-1 and TRBJ2-1; 11 bases are shared with TRBD2. V lost 3 bases, J lost 6 bases, and 7 bases stayed unmatched. The CDR3 runs 16 residues. CDR1 MGHDK and CDR2 SYGVNS come from the germline V gene. CDR3 DNA sequence: TGTGCCAGCAGTGATAGGTTAGCGGGAGGGCCCAATGAGCAGTTCTTC. Its translation is CASSDRLAGGPNEQFF.

This chain's CDR3 is CAAGGPEAFF. The CDR3, as DNA: TGTGCCGCTGGGGGTCCGGAAGCTTTCTTT. V gene TRBV3-1 combines with J gene TRBJ1-1; D may be TRBD1 (5 bases). The CDR3 extends over 10 amino acids. The V gene's germline CDR1 is LGHDT and CDR2 YNNKEL (reference sequence). V was pared by 11 bases and J by 8 bases, with 12 bases between.

The rearrangement links TRBV5-4 to TRBJ2-1, with 9 bases fitting TRBD2. Germline V gene data show CDR1 as SGHNT and CDR2 as YYREEE (reference sequence). The CDR3 consists of 14 residues. The V gene end was trimmed by 0 bases and the J gene end by 7 bases; junction bases not matched to a gene: 2. The DNA of the CDR3 is TGTGCCAGCAGCTTGGCTAGCGGGATGAATGAGCAGTTCTTC. Translated, it gives CASSLASGMNEQFF.

This clonotype has just a few counts. The junction departs from germline at one end; a sequencing error may be responsible. The rearrangement joins TRBV12-3 or TRBV12-4 to TRBJ1-3; 11 bases are a match to TRBD1. The CDR3 sequence is 16 residues long. The CDR3 region is CASSPDRGLSENTIYF. The CDR3 DNA follows: TGTGCCAGCAGCCCGGACAGGGGGCTCTCTGAAAACACCATATATTTT.

This rearrangement joins TRBV12-3 or TRBV12-4 to TRBJ1-2, with D possibly being TRBD1 (5 bases). The CDR3 is 13 residues long. V was pared by 3 bases and J by 8 bases, with 13 bases between. The CDR3 loop is CASSFAGYRGYTF. The CDR3 DNA is TGTGCCAGCAGTTTTGCAGGGTATAGGGGCTACACCTTC.

Only a few counts were recorded for this clonotype. The chain links TRBV29-1 to TRBJ1-1; D ambiguous. Trimming stripped 5 bases from V and 1 base from J, with 11 bases between. The germline CDR1 and CDR2 sequences are SQVTM and ANQGSEA. The CDR3 spans 13 residues. CDR3 DNA: TGCAGCGTTAGCCTCTACAGGAACACTGAAGCTTTCTTT. It is translated as CSVSLYRNTEAFF. The full variable domain, in which reference TRBV29-1 and TRBJ1-1 provide the parts outside the CDR3, is SAVISQKPSRDICQRGTSLTIQCQVDSQVTMMFWYRQQPGQSLTLIATANQGSEATYESGFVIDKFPISRPNLTFSTLTVSNMSPEDSSIYLCSVSLYRNTEAFFGQGTRLTVV.

The rearrangement joins TRBV6-5 to TRBJ2-1; D is unresolved. The ends were cut back, 0 bases at V and 4 bases at J, with 7 bases in the middle. The CDR3 loop spans 14 amino acids. From germline, CDR1 is MNHEY and CDR2 SVGAGI. CDR3: CASSYSLEYNEQFF. The DNA of the CDR3 is TGTGCCAGCAGTTACTCGCTAGAATACAATGAGCAGTTCTTC.

The chain uses TRBV19 and TRBJ2-1; TRBD2 matches at 7 bases. Germline V lookup: CDR1 LNHDA, CDR2 SQIVND (reference sequence). The CDR3 runs 16 residues. The V gene end was trimmed by 5 bases and the J gene end by 2 bases; junction bases not matched to a gene: 9. CDR3 coding DNA: TGTGCCAGTAGTTTTCCGACTAGCAGTACCTACAATGAGCAGTTCTTC. Its translation is CASSFPTSSTYNEQFF.

The V call is TRBV7-9, the J call TRBJ2-4; TRBD1 agrees at 7 bases. The CDR3 is 14 amino acids. The germline CDR1 and CDR2 sequences are SEHNR and FQNEAQ (reference sequence). The V gene end was trimmed by 6 bases and the J gene end by 5 bases; junction bases not matched to a gene: 7. The CDR3 loop is CASRRAGTENIQYF. DNA of the CDR3: TGTGCCAGCAGGCGAGCCGGGACAGAAAACATTCAGTACTTC.

This clonotype was observed a handful of times. The chain carries TRBV28 and TRBJ2-7; 11 nucleotides match TRBD1. The germline V gene has CDR1 MDHEN and CDR2 SYDVKM. V was clipped by 3 bases and J by 3 bases; unmatched bases: 7. The CDR3 runs 16 residues. The CDR3 DNA reads TGTGCCAGCAGTTTCGTACCGGGACAGGGGGTCTACGAGCAGTACTTC. Its protein product is CASSFVPGQGVYEQYF.

The chain has TRBV5-1 and TRBJ2-3; TRBD2 agrees at 8 bases. The junction had 13 bases not matched to a gene; V was cut back by 9 bases and J by 4 bases. Germline V gene lookup returns CDR1 SGHRS and CDR2 YFSETQ. The CDR3 runs 15 residues. CDR3 region: CAKNSSGQGPDTQYF. CDR3 sequence (DNA): TGCGCCAAAAATTCTAGCGGGCAGGGGCCAGATACGCAGTATTTT. Drawing the rest from reference TRBV5-1 and TRBJ2-3, the complete variable domain is KAGVTQTPRYLIKTRGQQVTLSCSPISGHRSVSWYQQTPGQGLQFLFEYFSETQRNKGNFPGRFSGRQFSNSRSEMNVSTLELGDSALYLCAKNSSGQGPDTQYFGPGTRLTVL.

In its sample, this clonotype was seen a few times. The CDR3: CASSSTRINDYGYTF. DNA of the CDR3: TGTGCCAGCAGCTCCACCCGCATCAACGACTATGGCTACACCTTC. The rearrangement uses TRBV12-3 or TRBV12-4 and TRBJ1-2, with D hard to call. Trimming pared 6 bases from V and 3 bases from J, leaving 17 bases between. This CDR3 spans 15 amino acids.

The chain has TRBV6-5 and TRBJ1-2; D not certain. Germline-derived CDR1 and CDR2 are MNHEY and SVGAGI. V lost 7 bases to trimming and J lost 8 bases, with 17 bases between them. The CDR3 covers 13 residues. The CDR3 DNA reads TGTGCCAGCACGCCGGGAGGCGTTGGCGGCTACACCTTC. Its translation is CASTPGGVGGYTF.

The genes are TRBV5-1 and TRBJ2-4; D not certain. In germline, CDR1 is SGHRS, CDR2 YFSETQ. This CDR3 has 15 amino acids. The V gene lost 4 bases and the J gene lost 2 bases, with 13 bases spanning the gap. CDR3 region: CASSPSPDPKNIQYF. The DNA for the CDR3 is TGCGCCAGCAGCCCATCCCCCGACCCCAAAAACATTCAGTACTTC.

This chain connects TRBV6-5 to TRBJ1-1; D ambiguous. This CDR3 has 14 amino acids. Germline V lookup: CDR1 MNHEY, CDR2 SVGAGI. V shed 7 bases and J shed 7 bases, with 19 bases lying between them. CDR3 in DNA: TGTGCCAGCACCCCTTACATGGGAAACCTTGAAGCTTTCTTT. It yields the protein CASTPYMGNLEAFF.

This clonotype was observed a few times. J is TRBJ1-1 and V is TRBV7-8, with D maybe TRBD1 (6 bases). Trimming pared 5 bases from V and 1 base from J, leaving 14 bases between. The germline gives CDR1 SGHVS, CDR2 FQNEAQ. There are 15 residues in the CDR3. The CDR3 sequence is CASSPQQGPNTEAFF. The DNA of the CDR3 is TGTGCCAGCAGCCCCCAACAGGGACCGAACACTGAAGCTTTCTTT.

J is TRBJ2-5 and V is TRBV14; D is perhaps TRBD2 (6 bases). Deletions cut 9 bases from V and 2 bases from J, with 16 bases between. The CDR3 is 14 residues long. Germline values: CDR1 SGHDN, CDR2 FVKESK. CDR3 protein: CASNEGLPQETQYF. CDR3 in DNA: TGTGCCAGTAACGAGGGACTCCCGCAAGAGACCCAGTACTTC.

Only a few counts were recorded for this clonotype. The chain joins TRBV4-1 to TRBJ2-3; no firm D call. Trimming pared 5 bases from V and 6 bases from J, leaving 21 bases between. The germline V gene encodes CDR1 MGHRA and CDR2 YSYEKL. This CDR3 region has 16 residues. The CDR3 sequence: CASSGYDRNNEDTQYF. CDR3 sequence (DNA): TGCGCCAGCAGCGGATACGACCGGAATAACGAGGATACGCAGTATTTT.

This clonotype showed up just a few times. The chain uses TRBV27 and TRBJ2-5; 7 positions agree with TRBD2. Losses at the gene ends were 1 base for V and 3 bases for J; bases not matched to a gene: 5. Germline CDR1 MNHEY, CDR2 SMNVEV (reference sequence). The CDR3 totals 15 residues. Written as DNA, the CDR3 is TGTGCCAGCAGTTTATATGCTAGCGGAGAAGAGACCCAGTACTTC. It codes for CASSLYASGEETQYF.

The chain joins TRBV12-3 or TRBV12-4 to TRBJ2-3, with 10 bases identical to TRBD2. V lost 3 bases to trimming and J lost 6 bases; unmatched junction nucleotides: 6. The CDR3 has 15 residues. CDR3 coding DNA: TGTGCCAGCAGTTTGGGAGCGGGGGGGCCGGATACGCAGTATTTT. This gives the protein CASSLGAGGPDTQYF.

This clonotype has more than one count but fewer than ten. The chain has TRBV29-1 and TRBJ2-3; the match to TRBD1 covers 7 bases. The CDR3 length is 17 residues. The germline V gene encodes CDR1 SQVTM and CDR2 ANQGSEA. Trimming removed 5 bases from V and 5 bases from J; junction bases left unmatched: 19. The CDR3, as DNA: TGCAGCGTTCGGACAGGTTGGGCCGACCCATACCAAGATACGCAGTATTTT. Encoded protein: CSVRTGWADPYQDTQYF.

This clonotype was found a few times. The chain combines TRBV7-6 with TRBJ2-2; D not resolved. V was trimmed by 5 bases and J by 0 bases, leaving 7 bases between them. Germline V gives CDR1 SGHVS, CDR2 FNYEAQ. This CDR3 is built from 14 residues. In nucleotides, the CDR3 is TGTGCCAGCAGCCCCCGGACGAACACCGGGGAGCTGTTTTTT. Translation: CASSPRTNTGELFF. The entire variable domain, with the rest obtained from reference TRBV7-6 and TRBJ2-2, is as follows: GAGVSQSPRYKVTKRGQDVALRCDPISGHVSLYWYRQALGQGPEFLTYFNYEAQQDKSGLPNDRFSAERPEGSISTLTIQRTEQRDSAMYRCASSPRTNTGELFFGEGSRLTVL.

There are many counts of this clonotype. The rearrangement uses TRBV12-3 or TRBV12-4 and TRBJ1-2; the D gene is possibly TRBD1 (6 bases). The CDR3 sequence is 13 residues long. Trimming left V 2 bases short and J 6 bases short, with 10 bases between. The CDR3 reads CASSLSGGHGYTF. CDR3 sequence (DNA): TGTGCCAGCAGTTTATCTGGGGGCCATGGCTACACCTTC.

This clonotype was found a few times. The rearrangement links TRBV11-3 to TRBJ2-1; D gene ambiguous. CDR1 and CDR2 (germline): SGHNT, YENEEA. CDR3 length: 14 residues. Trimming took off 5 bases at V and 7 bases at J, with 15 bases between the two ends. This CDR3 is CASSPGVVQNEQFF. In DNA, the CDR3 is TGTGCCAGCAGCCCAGGCGTAGTACAGAATGAGCAGTTCTTC.

This chain joins TRBV18 and TRBJ2-1, with TRBD1 as a possible D gene (6 bases). Germline CDR1 reads KGHSH; CDR2 reads LQKENI. The CDR3 is 14 residues long. Trimming pared 4 bases from V and 6 bases from J, leaving 13 bases between. The CDR3 here is CASSRNPGANEQFF. CDR3 in DNA: TGTGCCAGCTCACGCAACCCAGGGGCCAATGAGCAGTTCTTC.